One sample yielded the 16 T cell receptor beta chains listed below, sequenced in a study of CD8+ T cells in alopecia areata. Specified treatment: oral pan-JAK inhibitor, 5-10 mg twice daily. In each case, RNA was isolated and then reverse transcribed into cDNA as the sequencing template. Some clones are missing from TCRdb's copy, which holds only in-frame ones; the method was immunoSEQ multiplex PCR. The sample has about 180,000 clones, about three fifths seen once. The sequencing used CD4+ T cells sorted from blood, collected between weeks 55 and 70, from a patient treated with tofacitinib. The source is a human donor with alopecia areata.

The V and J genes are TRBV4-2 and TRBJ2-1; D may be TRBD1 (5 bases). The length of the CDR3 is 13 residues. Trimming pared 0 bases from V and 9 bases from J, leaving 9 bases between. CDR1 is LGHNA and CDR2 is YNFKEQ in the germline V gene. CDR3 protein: CASSQDLGVEQFF. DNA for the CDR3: TGTGCCAGCAGCCAAGATCTAGGGGTTGAGCAGTTCTTC.

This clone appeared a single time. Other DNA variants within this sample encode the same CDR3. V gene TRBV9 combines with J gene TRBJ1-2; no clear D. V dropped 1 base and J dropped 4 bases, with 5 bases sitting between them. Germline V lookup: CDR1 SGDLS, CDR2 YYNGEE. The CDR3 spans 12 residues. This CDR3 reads CASSVTTYGYTF. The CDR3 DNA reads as TGTGCCAGCAGCGTAACGACCTATGGCTACACCTTC.

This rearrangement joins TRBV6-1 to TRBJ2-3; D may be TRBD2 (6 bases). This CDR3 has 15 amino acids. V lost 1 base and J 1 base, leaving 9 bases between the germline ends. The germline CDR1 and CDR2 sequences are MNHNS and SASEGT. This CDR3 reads CASSEGGGGTDTQYF. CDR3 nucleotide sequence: TGTGCCAGCAGTGAAGGTGGCGGGGGCACAGATACGCAGTATTTT.

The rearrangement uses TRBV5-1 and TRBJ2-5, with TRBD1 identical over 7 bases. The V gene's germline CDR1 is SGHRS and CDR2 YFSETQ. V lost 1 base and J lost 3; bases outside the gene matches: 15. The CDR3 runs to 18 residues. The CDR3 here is CASSLSRGSTTLKETQYF. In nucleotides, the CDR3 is TGCGCCAGCAGCTTGAGCAGGGGGTCGACTACTCTGAAAGAGACCCAGTACTTC.

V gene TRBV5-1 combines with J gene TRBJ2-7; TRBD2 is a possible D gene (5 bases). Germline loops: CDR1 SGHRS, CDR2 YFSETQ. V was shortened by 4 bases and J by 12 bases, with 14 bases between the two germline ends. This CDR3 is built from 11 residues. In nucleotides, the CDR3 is TGCGCCAGCAGCCGCACTGGGAGTCTGTACTTC. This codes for CASSRTGSLYF.

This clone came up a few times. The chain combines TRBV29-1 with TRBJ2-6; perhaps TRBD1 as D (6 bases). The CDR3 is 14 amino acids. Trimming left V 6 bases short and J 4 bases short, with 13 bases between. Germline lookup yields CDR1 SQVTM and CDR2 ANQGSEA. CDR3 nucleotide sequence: TGCAGCGTCGATGGGACAACCGGGGCCAACGTCCTGACTTTC. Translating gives CSVDGTTGANVLTF.

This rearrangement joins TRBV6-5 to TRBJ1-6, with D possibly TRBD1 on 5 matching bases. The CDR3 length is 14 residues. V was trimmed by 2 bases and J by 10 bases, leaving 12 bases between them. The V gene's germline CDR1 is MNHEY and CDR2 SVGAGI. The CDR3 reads CASSYGPAGSPLHF. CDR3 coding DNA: TGTGCCAGCAGTTACGGACCGGCAGGGTCACCCCTCCACTTT.

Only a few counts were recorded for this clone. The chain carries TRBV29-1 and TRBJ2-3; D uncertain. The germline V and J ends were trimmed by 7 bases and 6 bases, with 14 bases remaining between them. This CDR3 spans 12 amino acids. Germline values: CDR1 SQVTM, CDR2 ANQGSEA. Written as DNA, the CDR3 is TGCAGCGCCAAGACCGTTATGGATACGCAGTATTTT. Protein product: CSAKTVMDTQYF.

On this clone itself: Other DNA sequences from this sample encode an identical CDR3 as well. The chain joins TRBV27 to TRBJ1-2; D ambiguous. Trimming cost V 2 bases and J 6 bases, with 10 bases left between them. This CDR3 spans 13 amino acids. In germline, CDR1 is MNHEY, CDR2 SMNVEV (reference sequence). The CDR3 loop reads CASSLRGKDGYTF. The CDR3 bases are TGTGCCAGCAGTTTAAGAGGGAAGGATGGCTACACCTTC.

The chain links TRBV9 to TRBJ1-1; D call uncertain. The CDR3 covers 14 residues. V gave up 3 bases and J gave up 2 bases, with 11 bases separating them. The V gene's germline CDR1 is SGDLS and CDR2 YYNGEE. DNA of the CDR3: TGTGCCAGCAGCGAGTACAGTCTAAACACTGAAGCTTTCTTT. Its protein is CASSEYSLNTEAFF.

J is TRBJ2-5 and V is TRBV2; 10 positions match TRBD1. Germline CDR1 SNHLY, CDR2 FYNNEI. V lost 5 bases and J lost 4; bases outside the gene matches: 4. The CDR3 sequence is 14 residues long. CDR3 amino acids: CASSPGTGVETQYF. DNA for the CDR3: TGTGCCAGCAGTCCCGGGACAGGGGTAGAGACCCAGTACTTC.

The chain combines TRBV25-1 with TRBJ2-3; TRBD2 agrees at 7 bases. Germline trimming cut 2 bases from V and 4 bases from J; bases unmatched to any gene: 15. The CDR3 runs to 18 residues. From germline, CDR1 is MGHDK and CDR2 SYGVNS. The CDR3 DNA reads TGTGCCAGCAGTGAAAGTCTCTTGGGGCGGGGGATTTCAGATACGCAGTATTTT. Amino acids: CASSESLLGRGISDTQYF.

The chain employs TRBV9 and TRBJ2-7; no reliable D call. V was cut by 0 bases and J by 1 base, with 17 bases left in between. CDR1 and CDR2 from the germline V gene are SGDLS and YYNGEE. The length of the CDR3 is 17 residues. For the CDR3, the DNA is TGTGCCAGCAGCGTAGATGCACGGCCGAGGCGGTCCTACGAGCAGTACTTC. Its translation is CASSVDARPRRSYEQYF.

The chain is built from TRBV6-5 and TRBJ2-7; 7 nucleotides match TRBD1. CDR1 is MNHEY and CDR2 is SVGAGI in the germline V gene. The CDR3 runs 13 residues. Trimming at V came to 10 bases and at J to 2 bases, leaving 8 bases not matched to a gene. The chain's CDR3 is CATQTGKTYEQYF. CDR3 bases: TGTGCCACCCAGACAGGGAAGACCTACGAGCAGTACTTC.

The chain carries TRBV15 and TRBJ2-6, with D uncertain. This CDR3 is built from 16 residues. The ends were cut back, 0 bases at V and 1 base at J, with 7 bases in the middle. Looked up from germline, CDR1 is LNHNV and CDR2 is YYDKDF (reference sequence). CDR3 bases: TGTGCCACCAGCAGAGATCGGCTTTCTGGGGCCAACGTCCTGACTTTC. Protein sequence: CATSRDRLSGANVLTF.

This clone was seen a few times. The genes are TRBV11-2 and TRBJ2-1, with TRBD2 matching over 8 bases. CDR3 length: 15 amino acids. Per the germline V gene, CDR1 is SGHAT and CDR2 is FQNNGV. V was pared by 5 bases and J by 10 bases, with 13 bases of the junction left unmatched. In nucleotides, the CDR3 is TGTGCCAGCAGCCCAAGACTTAGCGGGGCAGTAGAGCAGTTCTTC. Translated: CASSPRLSGAVEQFF.